At least ten counts were recorded for the clone carrying this T cell receptor beta chain. Per the original data handling: Amplification with reference gene primers provided the estimates of nucleated cell counts. Repertoires were generated with immunoSEQ multiplex PCR, while TCRdb's copy carries only in-frame clones and drops some. D and trimming come from the DNA, and the V and J calls and clone size come from that table. The top ten clones hold roughly 4% of a sample with some 260,000 clones, around 80% of them seen once. Per germline, CDR1 MNHEY and CDR2 SMNVEV (reference sequence). V shed 2 bases and J shed 1 base, with 9 bases lying between them. The CDR3 runs 15 residues. Recruitment covered roughly 24 US areas and drew participants whose ages spanned about 18 to 90 years. This specimen comes from a study of blood T cell repertoires in COVID-19. Study information: In each case, the material was cDNA or gDNA derived from T cells, B-cell-depleted T cells, or PBMCs.

This TCR came from a man in his thirties or forties with acute COVID-19. Sequenced: PBMCs or T cells enriched from blood (not recorded which). The rearrangement links TRBV27 to TRBJ1-5; no clear D. The CDR3 loop is CASSLRRRSNQPQHF. CDR3 nucleotide sequence: TGTGCCAGCAGTTTAAGGAGGCGAAGCAATCAGCCCCAGCATTTT.